This T cell receptor (beta chain) derives from a study of T-cell memory formation after mild COVID-19. Whole-study findings and limits: Contracting clones, day 15 to 85, had balanced CD4/CD8, and later expanders favored CD4+. The study detected some responding clones in pre-infection memory, suggesting cross-reactive memory joined.

Germline CDR1 reads LGHNT; CDR2 reads FRNRAP. J gave up 11 bases and V 0 bases, and 4 bases lay outside the gene matches. The CDR3 covers 14 residues. TCRalpha and TCRbeta libraries used 5'RACE with constant-segment primers and UMIs. In TCRdb, the 5' RACE reads were re-called with MiXCR into one record per CDR3 protein. The sample includes about 270,000 distinct CDR3 sequences, around 15% of them seen just once. About this clonotype itself: Its antigen is as yet unknown.

This chain links TRBV12-5 with TRBJ2-1, with TRBD2 identical over 10 bases. The clonotype originates from a man younger than 35 who had mild COVID-19 (a few samples of this study predate the infection). Cell type and time point are not known. The sequenced sample was PBMCs or a T cell subset sorted from them (not recorded which). Written as DNA, the CDR3 is TGTGCTAGTGGTTTGGTCGGGACTAGCGATCAGCAGTTCTTC. It encodes CASGLVGTSDQQFF.